The TCR beta chain described here comes from a study of graft-versus-host responses after intestinal transplantation. V lost 0 bases to trimming and J lost 3 bases, with 7 bases between them. The germline CDR1 and CDR2 sequences are SGHRS and YFSETQ. The CDR3 is 13 amino acids. Co-plated with about 200,000 CFSE-labeled responder cells were about 200,000 irradiated, violet-dye-labeled stimulator cells. The repertoire was sequenced with immunoSEQ multiplex PCR; TCRdb's copy has only in-frame clones and lacks some. The sample has about 8,000 clones, less than 40% seen once. The receptor was derived from a human patient who received an intestinal transplant. The material sequenced was alloreactive CD8+ T cells from a mixed lymphocyte reaction culture, taken before intestinal transplant. Subset indicated: CFSE-low proliferating T cells sorted from roughly 6-day pre-transplant mixed lymphocyte reaction (GvH or HvG direction). V and J are TRBV5-1 and TRBJ2-7, with D unresolved. CDR3 protein: CASSLEQHYEQYF. The CDR3 DNA is TGCGCCAGCAGCTTGGAACAGCACTACGAGCAGTACTTC.